These 14 T cell receptor beta chains share one sample of origin, sequenced in a study of shared clonotypes between healthy human individuals. In the naive CD8 group, cells lacked CD45RO and were positively selected for CCR7, so terminally differentiated effector memory CD45RA+ cells were left out. Data came from immunoSEQ multiplex PCR; TCRdb stores just in-frame clones and leaves some out. The profile shows fewer than 800,000 clones, about 90% of them singletons. Sequenced input: naive CD8+ T cells sorted from blood. These receptors were collected from a man younger than 40 in good health.

The chain is built from TRBV5-4 and TRBJ2-1, with 8 bases lining up with TRBD2. CDR3 length equals 16 residues. V lost 0 bases to trimming and J lost 5 bases; unmatched junction nucleotides: 7. Germline V lookup: CDR1 SGHNT, CDR2 YYREEE (reference sequence). This CDR3 is CASSLGPGGQHNEQFF. The CDR3 bases are TGTGCCAGCAGCTTGGGACCGGGAGGGCAGCACAATGAGCAGTTCTTC.

V usage is TRBV4-3 and J usage is TRBJ2-7; D unclear. Germline V CDR1 and CDR2: LGHNA, YSLEER. V lost 1 base and J 3 bases, leaving 10 bases between the germline ends. The CDR3 is 14 amino acids. The CDR3 nucleotides are TGCGCCAGCAGCCAAGGGCACAGTGGCTACGAGCAGTACTTC. As protein: CASSQGHSGYEQYF.

Only one count was recorded for this clone. The V gene is TRBV29-1, the J gene TRBJ2-1, with D uncertain. CDR1 and CDR2 (germline): SQVTM, ANQGSEA. V lost 7 bases, J lost 3 bases, and 16 bases lay in between. The CDR3 runs to 14 residues. The CDR3 sequence is CSGIPNPSYNEQFF. CDR3 nucleotide sequence: TGCAGCGGGATCCCCAACCCTAGCTACAATGAGCAGTTCTTC.

The rearrangement links TRBV19 to TRBJ2-1; D gene unclear. Trimming left V 3 bases short and J 2 bases short, with 8 bases between. This CDR3 region has 14 residues. Germline V CDR1 and CDR2: LNHDA, SQIVND (reference sequence). CDR3 bases: TGTGCCAGTAGTATCGCGGCTCCCTACAATGAGCAGTTCTTC. Amino acids: CASSIAAPYNEQFF.

V and J are TRBV2 and TRBJ2-7; no firm D call. V lost 6 bases and J 0 bases, leaving 3 bases between the germline ends. CDR3 length: 11 residues. Looked up from germline, CDR1 is SNHLY and CDR2 is FYNNEI. The chain's CDR3 is CASRVSYEQYF. CDR3 bases: TGTGCCAGCAGAGTCTCCTACGAGCAGTACTTC.

The genes are TRBV29-1 and TRBJ2-7, with 9 bases that match TRBD1. Germline assignment: CDR1 SQVTM and CDR2 ANQGSEA. This CDR3 is built from 12 residues. V lost 7 bases and J lost 5; bases outside the gene matches: 6. CDR3 in DNA: TGCAGCGCATCTGGGACAGGGAACGAGCAGTACTTC. Amino acids: CSASGTGNEQYF.

The chain employs TRBV11-2 and TRBJ2-1, with TRBD1 matching over 7 bases. This CDR3 comprises 16 residues. Trimming cost V 0 bases and J 8 bases; bases outside gene matches: 10. Germline CDR1 reads SGHAT; CDR2 reads FQNNGV. CDR3 coding DNA: TGTGCCAGCAGCTTAGATTGGAACAGGGGCGGAGATGAGCAGTTCTTC. Protein product: CASSLDWNRGGDEQFF.

The V gene is TRBV14, the J gene TRBJ2-7; 7 nucleotides align to TRBD1. The V and J ends lost 3 bases and 0 bases, in that order; junction bases with no gene match: 5. Per germline, CDR1 SGHDN and CDR2 FVKESK. The CDR3 runs to 15 residues. The CDR3 spells CASSHRQGYSYEQYF. The CDR3 coding sequence is TGTGCCAGCAGCCATCGACAGGGTTACTCCTACGAGCAGTACTTC. Supplemented by reference TRBV14 and TRBJ2-7, the full variable domain reads EAGVTQFPSHSVIEKGQTVTLRCDPISGHDNLYWYRRVMGKEIKFLLHFVKESKQDESGMPNNRFLAERTGGTYSTLKVQPAELEDSGVYFCASSHRQGYSYEQYFGPGTRLTVT.

The chain joins TRBV16 to TRBJ1-1, with D perhaps TRBD1 (5 bases). The CDR3 runs to 13 residues. CDR1 and CDR2 from the germline V gene are KGHSY and FQNENV. Between the trimmed V and J ends, which lost 3 bases and 8 bases, there was a span of 13 bases. This CDR3 reads CASSQSSAGEAFF. In DNA, the CDR3 is TGTGCCAGCAGCCAGTCGTCGGCAGGGGAAGCTTTCTTT.

As for this clone: The sample carries other DNA sequences with the same CDR3. The rearrangement joins TRBV29-1 to TRBJ2-1; 14 bases match TRBD2. The CDR3 is made up of 14 amino acids. J lost 7 bases, V lost 3 bases, and 2 bases had no gene match. Germline V gene data show CDR1 as SQVTM and CDR2 as ANQGSEA. Written as DNA, the CDR3 is TGCAGCGTTGAGGGACTAGCGGGAGAAAATGAGCAGTTCTTC. This translates into CSVEGLAGENEQFF.

The chain is built from TRBV19 and TRBJ2-3; TRBD2 aligns across 9 bases. V trimming: 1 base; J trimming: 1 base; junction bases outside the gene matches: 0. The CDR3 sequence is 15 residues long. CDR1 is LNHDA, CDR2 SQIVND, per germline (reference sequence). Here the CDR3 DNA reads TGTGCCAGTAGTATAGGGACTAGCGGCACAGATACGCAGTATTTT. Residues: CASSIGTSGTDTQYF.

V and J are TRBV5-4 and TRBJ1-2, with no clear D. Germline V lookup: CDR1 SGHNT, CDR2 YYREEE (reference sequence). Trimming removed 2 bases at V and 4 bases at J, with 9 bases between. CDR3 length: 13 amino acids. In DNA, the CDR3 is TGTGCCAGCAGCTTCGGGAGTTCCTATGGCTACACCTTC. This codes for CASSFGSSYGYTF.

As for this clone: Other DNA sequences from this sample encode an identical CDR3 as well. V usage is TRBV27 and J usage is TRBJ2-7; unclear D gene. V was shortened by 6 bases and J by 7 bases, with 13 bases between the two germline ends. Germline V CDR1 and CDR2: MNHEY, SMNVEV (reference sequence). The CDR3 has 12 residues. The CDR3 loop is CASSQLGDEQYF. In DNA form, the CDR3 reads TGTGCCAGCAGCCAACTGGGCGATGAGCAGTACTTC.

This chain connects TRBV5-1 to TRBJ2-1, with D possibly being TRBD2 (6 bases). The germline V gene has CDR1 SGHRS and CDR2 YFSETQ. CDR3 length equals 13 residues. Trimming took 0 bases from V and 8 from J, leaving 9 bases between them. The CDR3 DNA reads as TGCGCCAGCAGCTTGGATTGGGGGGATGAGCAGTTCTTC. It codes for CASSLDWGDEQFF. Complete variable domain (other parts from reference TRBV5-1 and TRBJ2-1): KAGVTQTPRYLIKTRGQQVTLSCSPISGHRSVSWYQQTPGQGLQFLFEYFSETQRNKGNFPGRFSGRQFSNSRSEMNVSTLELGDSALYLCASSLDWGDEQFFGPGTRLTVL.